This TCR beta chain was retrieved from a study of shared clonotypes between healthy human individuals. Study-level results: For naive CD4 cells, around 5% of clonotypes were shared across a few donors.

The study drew its donors from healthy HIV-negative adults without recent acute infections or vaccinations. CDR1 is SGHDN, CDR2 FVKESK, per germline. V gave up 0 bases and J gave up 5 bases, with 8 bases separating them. CDR3 size: 13 residues. Remarks on this clone: No antigen is known for it.

The protocol was immunoSEQ multiplex PCR, while the TCRdb copy is restricted to in-frame clones and leaves out a portion. Counted here are about 1.5 million clones, 95% to 99% occurring once; the ten biggest clones make up 0.45%. This TCR was sampled from a man aged 25-45 years in good health. The sequencing input was naive CD4+ T cells sorted from blood. Subset denoted: CD45RA+ positively selected. V usage is TRBV14 and J usage is TRBJ2-7; D remains ambiguous. The CDR3 sequence is CASSQDHVHEQYF. CDR3 nucleotide sequence: TGTGCCAGCAGCCAAGACCATGTCCACGAGCAGTACTTC.